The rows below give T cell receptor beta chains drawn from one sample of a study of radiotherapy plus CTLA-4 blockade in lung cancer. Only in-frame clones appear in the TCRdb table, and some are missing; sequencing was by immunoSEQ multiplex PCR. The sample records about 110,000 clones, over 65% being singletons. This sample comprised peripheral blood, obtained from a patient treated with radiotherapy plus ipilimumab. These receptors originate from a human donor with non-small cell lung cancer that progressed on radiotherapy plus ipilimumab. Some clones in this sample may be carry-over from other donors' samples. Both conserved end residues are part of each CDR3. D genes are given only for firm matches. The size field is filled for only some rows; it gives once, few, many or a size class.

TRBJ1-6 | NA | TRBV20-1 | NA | TGCATCGCCCCAGGTGGTTCACCCCTCCACTTT | CIAPGGSPLHF
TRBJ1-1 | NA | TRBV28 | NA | TGTGCCAGCAGTTTAAGAGAGACTGAAGCTTTCTTT | CASSLRETEAFF
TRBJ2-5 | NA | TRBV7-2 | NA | TGTGCCAGCAGCTCCGGACGGACCCAAGAGACCCAGTACTTC | CASSSGRTQETQYF
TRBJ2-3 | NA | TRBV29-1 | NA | TGCAGCGTTGAGGGGGTAACAGATACGCAGTATTTT | CSVEGVTDTQYF
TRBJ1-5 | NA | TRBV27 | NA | TGTGCCAGCAGTTTATACGGGACGGCATTGGGTTATGGCGGACGCAATCAGCCCCAGCATTTT | CASSLYGTALGYGGRNQPQHF
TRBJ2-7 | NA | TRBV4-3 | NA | TGCGCCAGCAGCCAAGCCTACCCCCCCAATTTCTACGAGCAGTACTTC | CASSQAYPPNFYEQYF
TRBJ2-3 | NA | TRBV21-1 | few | TGTGCCAGCAGCAACAAGCGGTCAGATACGCAGTATTTT | CASSNKRSDTQYF
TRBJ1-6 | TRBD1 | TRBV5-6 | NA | TGTGCCAGCAGCCTGGGACAGTCAAATTCACCCCTCCACTTT | CASSLGQSNSPLHF
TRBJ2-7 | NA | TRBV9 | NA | TGTGCCAGCAGCGTAGGTGTACTACAGGACTACGAGCAGTACTTC | CASSVGVLQDYEQYF
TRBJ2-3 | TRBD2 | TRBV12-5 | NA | TGTGCTAGTGGTGGGGGACTAGCGGGTACAGATACGCAGTATTTT | CASGGGLAGTDTQYF
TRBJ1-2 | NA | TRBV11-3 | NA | TGTGCCAGCAGCTCCCTAGCGTCGGGAACCTATGGCTACACCTTC | CASSSLASGTYGYTF
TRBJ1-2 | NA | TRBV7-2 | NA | TGTGCCAGCAGCTTAGAGGTTTGGCTGAATCGGGGCTACACCTTC | CASSLEVWLNRGYTF
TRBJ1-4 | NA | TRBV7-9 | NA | TGTGCCAGCAGCTTAGGTTTGTCGGGTGAAAAACTGTTTTTT | CASSLGLSGEKLFF
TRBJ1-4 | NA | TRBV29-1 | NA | TGCAGCGGCGGCTCAACTAATGAAAAACTGTTTTTT | CSGGSTNEKLFF
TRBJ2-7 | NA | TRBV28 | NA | TGTGCCAGCAGTCCCCAGGGGACGATCTACGAGCAGTACTTC | CASSPQGTIYEQYF
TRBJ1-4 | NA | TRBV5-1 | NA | TGCGCCAGCAGCTTGGTTCAGGGGAGAAATGAAAAACTGTTTTTT | CASSLVQGRNEKLFF
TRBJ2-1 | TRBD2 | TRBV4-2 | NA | TGTGCCAGCAGCCAGCCTGGCGGGGGGGACTACAATGAGCAGTTCTTC | CASSQPGGGDYNEQFF
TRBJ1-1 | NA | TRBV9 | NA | TGTGCCAGCAGCCCCCGACCCGAGAACACTGAAGCTTTCTTT | CASSPRPENTEAFF
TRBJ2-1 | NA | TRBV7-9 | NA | TGTGCCAGCAGCTTATGGGAGCCCGGTTCGGGTGAGCAGTTCTTC | CASSLWEPGSGEQFF
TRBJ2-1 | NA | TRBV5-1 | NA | TGCGCCAGCAGCTCACGGGGGGCCACCTACAATGAGCAGTTCTTC | CASSSRGATYNEQFF
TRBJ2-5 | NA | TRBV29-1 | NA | TGCAGCGTCGATATTTTGGGATTACAAGGGACCCAGTACTTC | CSVDILGLQGTQYF
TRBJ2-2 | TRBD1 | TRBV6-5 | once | TGTGCCAGCAGACGGGACAGGGGGCATACCGGGGAGCTGTTTTTT | CASRRDRGHTGELFF
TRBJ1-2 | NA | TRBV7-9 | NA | TGTGCCAGCAGCGCGACGTTGGGCTATGGCTACACCTTC | CASSATLGYGYTF
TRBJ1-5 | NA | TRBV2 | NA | TGTGCCAGCAGTGAATATAGGGCTAACAATCAGCCCCAGCATTTT | CASSEYRANNQPQHF
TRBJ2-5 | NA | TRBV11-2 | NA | TGTGCCAGCAGCAACACCGGGGGGCCAGGGGCCCAGTACTTC | CASSNTGGPGAQYF
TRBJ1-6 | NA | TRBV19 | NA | TGTGCCAGCCGCCCCCCGGGCAGCTATTCACCCCTCCACTTT | CASRPPGSYSPLHF
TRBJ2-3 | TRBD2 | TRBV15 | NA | TGTGCCACCAGCAGTTACGGGACTAGCGGGGGGGCAGATACGCAGTATTTT | CATSSYGTSGGADTQYF
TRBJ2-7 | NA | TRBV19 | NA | TGTGCCAGTAGAGACAGAGTCGTTTCCTCCGAGCAGTACTTC | CASRDRVVSSEQYF
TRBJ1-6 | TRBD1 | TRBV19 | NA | TGTGCCAGTAATTACAGGGGCGGTAATTCACCCCTCCACTTT | CASNYRGGNSPLHF
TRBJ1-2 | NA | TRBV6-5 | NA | TGTGCCAGCAGTTACCAGCGGTCTGGTGGCTACACCTTC | CASSYQRSGGYTF
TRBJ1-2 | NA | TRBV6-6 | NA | TGTGCCCAAGGACAGTTCCGCTTTAACTATGGCTACACCTTC | CAQGQFRFNYGYTF
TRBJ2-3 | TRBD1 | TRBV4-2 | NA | TGTGCCAGCAGCCAAGAGGGACAGGGGGGTCTACGCACAGATACGCAGTATTTT | CASSQEGQGGLRTDTQYF
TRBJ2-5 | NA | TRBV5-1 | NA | TGCGCCAGCAGCACGGGCGGCCAAGAGACCCAGTACTTC | CASSTGGQETQYF
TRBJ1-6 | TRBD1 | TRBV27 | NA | TGTGCCAGCACCTTAATGGGACAGGGGTTTAGCTCCTATAATTCACCCCTCCACTTT | CASTLMGQGFSSYNSPLHF
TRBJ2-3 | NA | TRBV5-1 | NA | TGCGCCAGCAGCTCCCCTGGGAGCACAGATACGCAGTATTTT | CASSSPGSTDTQYF
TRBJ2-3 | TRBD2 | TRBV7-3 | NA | TGTGCCAGCAGCTTAGGACCACTAGCGGGGGGCGATACGCAGTATTTT | CASSLGPLAGGDTQYF
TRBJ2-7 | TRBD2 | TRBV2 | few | TGTGCCAGCAGTCTATTAGCGGGGGGGGCGGTTTCCGAGCAGTACTTC | CASSLLAGGAVSEQYF
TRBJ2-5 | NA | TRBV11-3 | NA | TGTGCCAGCAGCTTATGTGGGGGACAAGAGACCCAGTACTTC | CASSLCGGQETQYF
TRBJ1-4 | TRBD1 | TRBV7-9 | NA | TGTGCCAGCAGCTGGGGACAGGGGGCGACAGATGAAAAACTGTTTTTT | CASSWGQGATDEKLFF
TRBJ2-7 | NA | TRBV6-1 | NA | TGTGCCAGCAGCGACGGCGTCTCGAGCTCCTACGAGCAGTACTTC | CASSDGVSSSYEQYF
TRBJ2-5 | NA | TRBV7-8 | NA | TGTGCCAGCAGCCCTAGGTGGGAGACCCAGTACTTC | CASSPRWETQYF
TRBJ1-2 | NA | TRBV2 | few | TGTGCCAGCAGTGAAAGGACCGGGAAGTATGGCTACACCTTC | CASSERTGKYGYTF
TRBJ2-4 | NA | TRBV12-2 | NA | TGTGCAAGTCTACGAACAACCGGGACAGGGGATTTGCACATTCAGTACTTC | CASLRTTGTGDLHIQYF
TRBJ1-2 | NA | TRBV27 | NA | TGTGCCAGCAGTTTATCAGCGGGCGCGGACTATGGCTACACCTTC | CASSLSAGADYGYTF
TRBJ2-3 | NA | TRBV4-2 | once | TGTGCCAGCAGCCAAGACGAAGGCACAGATACGCAGTATTTT | CASSQDEGTDTQYF